This TCR beta chain came from a study of response to subunit inactivated influenza vaccine. The sample holds a few counts of this clonotype. Its antigen is unidentified. V was clipped by 3 bases and J by 4 bases; unmatched bases: 12. Germline V lookup: CDR1 LGHDT, CDR2 YNNKEL (reference sequence). The CDR3 is 18 amino acids. TCRdb recomputed calls from the RT-PCR reads with MiXCR, one row per CDR3 protein. The profile shows approximately 490,000 distinct CDR3 sequences, under 8.5% of them singletons. Whole-study findings and limits: Each seasonal flu vaccination may recruit only limited new T cells, authors suggested.

The V and J genes are TRBV3-1 and TRBJ2-1; TRBD1 matches 10 bases. The receptor was derived from a man aged 45-69 years who received an inactivated influenza vaccine. This specimen consisted of PBMCs from blood, obtained around 25 months after vaccination. CDR3 coding DNA: TGTGCCAGCAGCCATCCCACCCAGGGGACAGGGGAGTACAATGAGCAGTTCTTC. This encodes CASSHPTQGTGEYNEQFF.